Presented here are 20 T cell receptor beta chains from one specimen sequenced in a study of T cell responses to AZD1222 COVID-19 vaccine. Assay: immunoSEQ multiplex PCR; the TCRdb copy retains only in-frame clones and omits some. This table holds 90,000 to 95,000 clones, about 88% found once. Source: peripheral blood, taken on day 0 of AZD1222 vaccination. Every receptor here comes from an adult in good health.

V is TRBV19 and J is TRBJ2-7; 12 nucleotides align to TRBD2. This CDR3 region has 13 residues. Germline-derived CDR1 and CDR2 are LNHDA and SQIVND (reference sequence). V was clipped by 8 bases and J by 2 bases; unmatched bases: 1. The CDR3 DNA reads TGTGCCAGTGGACTAGCGGGGCCCTACGAGCAGTACTTC. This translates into CASGLAGPYEQYF.

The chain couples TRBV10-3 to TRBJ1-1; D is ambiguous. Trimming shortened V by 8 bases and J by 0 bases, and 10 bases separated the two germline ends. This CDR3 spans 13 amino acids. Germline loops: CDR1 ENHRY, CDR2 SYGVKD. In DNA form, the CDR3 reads TGTGCCATCCGACAATCGGTGAACACTGAAGCTTTCTTT. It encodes CAIRQSVNTEAFF.

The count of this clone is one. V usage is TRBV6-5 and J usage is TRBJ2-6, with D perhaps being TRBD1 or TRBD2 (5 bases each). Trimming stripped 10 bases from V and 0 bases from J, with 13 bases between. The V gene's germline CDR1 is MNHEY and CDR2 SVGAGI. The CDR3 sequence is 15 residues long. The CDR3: CATQGGYSGANVLTF. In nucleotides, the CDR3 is TGTGCCACCCAGGGCGGGTACTCTGGGGCCAACGTCCTGACTTTC.

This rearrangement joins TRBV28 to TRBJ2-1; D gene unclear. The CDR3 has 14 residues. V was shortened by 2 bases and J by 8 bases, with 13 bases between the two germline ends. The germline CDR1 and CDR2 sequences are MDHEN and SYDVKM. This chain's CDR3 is CASSLEKALDEQFF. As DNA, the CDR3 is TGTGCCAGCAGTTTAGAGAAAGCCTTGGATGAGCAGTTCTTC.

CDR3 sequence (DNA): TGTGCCAGCAGGCAGGGTTTTGGAAACACCATATATTTT. It codes for CASRQGFGNTIYF. This chain connects TRBV7-2 to TRBJ1-3; D is possibly TRBD1 (5 bases). Germline CDR1 is SGHTA and CDR2 is FQGNSA. Trimming stripped 6 bases from V and 3 bases from J, with 9 bases between. This CDR3 contains 13 residues. Supplemented by reference TRBV7-2 and TRBJ1-3, the full variable domain reads GAGVSQSPSNKVTEKGKDVELRCDPISGHTALYWYRQSLGQGLEFLIYFQGNSAPDKSGLPSDRFSAERTGGSVSTLTIQRTQQEDSAVYLCASRQGFGNTIYFGEGSWLTVV.

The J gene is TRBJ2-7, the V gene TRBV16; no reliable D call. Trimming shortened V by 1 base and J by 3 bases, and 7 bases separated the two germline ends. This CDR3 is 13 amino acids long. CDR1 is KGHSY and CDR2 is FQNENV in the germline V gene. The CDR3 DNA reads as TGTGCCAGCAGCCAATTGGTCCACTACGAGCAGTACTTC. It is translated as CASSQLVHYEQYF.

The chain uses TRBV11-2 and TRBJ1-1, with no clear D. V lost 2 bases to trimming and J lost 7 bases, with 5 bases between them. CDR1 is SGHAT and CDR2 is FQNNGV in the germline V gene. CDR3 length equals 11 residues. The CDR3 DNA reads TGTGCCAGCAGCTTATCGGGTGAAGCTTTCTTT. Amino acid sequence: CASSLSGEAFF.

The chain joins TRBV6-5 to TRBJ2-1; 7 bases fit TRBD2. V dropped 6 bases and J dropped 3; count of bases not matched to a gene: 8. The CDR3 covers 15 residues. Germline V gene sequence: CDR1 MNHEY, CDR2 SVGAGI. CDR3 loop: CASRLGREDYNEQFF. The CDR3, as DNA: TGTGCCAGCAGACTGGGGAGGGAGGACTACAATGAGCAGTTCTTC.

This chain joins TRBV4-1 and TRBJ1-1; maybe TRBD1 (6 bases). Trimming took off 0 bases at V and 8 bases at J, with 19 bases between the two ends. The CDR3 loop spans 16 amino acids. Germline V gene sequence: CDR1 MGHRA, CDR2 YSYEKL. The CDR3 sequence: CASSQDGEFWQGEAFF. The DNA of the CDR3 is TGCGCCAGCAGCCAAGATGGTGAGTTCTGGCAGGGGGAAGCTTTCTTT.

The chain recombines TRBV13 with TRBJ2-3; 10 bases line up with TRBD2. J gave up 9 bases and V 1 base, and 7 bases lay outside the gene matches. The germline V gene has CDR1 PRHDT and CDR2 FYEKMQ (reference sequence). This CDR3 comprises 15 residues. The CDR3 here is CASSLDLAGENTQYF. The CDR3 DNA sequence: TGTGCCAGCAGCTTAGACCTAGCGGGGGAGAACACGCAGTATTTT.

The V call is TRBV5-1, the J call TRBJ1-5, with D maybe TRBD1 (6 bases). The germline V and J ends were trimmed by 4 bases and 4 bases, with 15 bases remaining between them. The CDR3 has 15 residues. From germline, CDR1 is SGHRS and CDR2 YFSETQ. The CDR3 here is CASSPAGGSNQPQHF. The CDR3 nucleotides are TGCGCCAGCAGCCCGGCGGGGGGCTCGAATCAGCCCCAGCATTTT.

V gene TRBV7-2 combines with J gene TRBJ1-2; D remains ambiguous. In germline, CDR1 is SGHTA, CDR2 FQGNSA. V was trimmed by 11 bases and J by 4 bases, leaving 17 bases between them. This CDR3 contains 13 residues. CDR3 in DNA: TGTGCCTCTAGAAGACCAGGCAGCTATGGCTACACCTTC. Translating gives CASRRPGSYGYTF.

The DNA of the CDR3 is TGTGCCAGCAGTTACCCGGACAGGGGGCACGAGCAGTACTTC. Translating gives CASSYPDRGHEQYF. This chain joins TRBV28 and TRBJ2-7; TRBD1 matches at 11 bases. The CDR3 sequence is 14 residues long. Per germline, CDR1 MDHEN and CDR2 SYDVKM. J gave up 5 bases and V 4 bases, and 4 bases lay outside the gene matches.

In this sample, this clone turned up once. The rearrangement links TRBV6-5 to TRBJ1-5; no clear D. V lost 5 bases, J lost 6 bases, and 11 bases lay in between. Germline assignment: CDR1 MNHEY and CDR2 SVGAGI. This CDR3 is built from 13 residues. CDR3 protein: CASSPSWGQPQHF. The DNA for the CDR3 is TGTGCCAGCAGTCCTTCATGGGGTCAGCCCCAGCATTTT.

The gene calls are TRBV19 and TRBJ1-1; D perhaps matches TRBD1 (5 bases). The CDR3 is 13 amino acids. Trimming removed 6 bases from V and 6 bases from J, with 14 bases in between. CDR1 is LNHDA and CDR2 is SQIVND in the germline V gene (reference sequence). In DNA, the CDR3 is TGTGCCAGTAGCCGACAGTTGGGGGCTGAAGCTTTCTTT. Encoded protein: CASSRQLGAEAFF.

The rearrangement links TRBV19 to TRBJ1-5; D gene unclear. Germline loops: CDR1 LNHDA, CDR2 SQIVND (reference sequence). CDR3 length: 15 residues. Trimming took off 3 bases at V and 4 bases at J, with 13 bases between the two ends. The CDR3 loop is CASSMFLTLNQPQHF. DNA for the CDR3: TGTGCCAGTAGTATGTTCTTGACACTTAATCAGCCCCAGCATTTT.

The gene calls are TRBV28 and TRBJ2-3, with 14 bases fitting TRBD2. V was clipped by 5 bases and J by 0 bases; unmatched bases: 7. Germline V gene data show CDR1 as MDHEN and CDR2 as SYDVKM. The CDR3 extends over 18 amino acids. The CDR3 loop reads CASSEPGLAGASTDTQYF. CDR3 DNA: TGTGCCAGCAGTGAACCGGGACTAGCGGGAGCTAGCACAGATACGCAGTATTTT.

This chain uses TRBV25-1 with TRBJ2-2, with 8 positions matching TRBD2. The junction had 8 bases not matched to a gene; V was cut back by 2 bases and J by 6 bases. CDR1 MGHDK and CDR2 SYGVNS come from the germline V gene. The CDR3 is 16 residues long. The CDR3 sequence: CASSEPGLANAGELFF. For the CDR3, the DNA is TGTGCCAGCAGTGAACCCGGACTAGCTAACGCCGGGGAGCTGTTTTTT.

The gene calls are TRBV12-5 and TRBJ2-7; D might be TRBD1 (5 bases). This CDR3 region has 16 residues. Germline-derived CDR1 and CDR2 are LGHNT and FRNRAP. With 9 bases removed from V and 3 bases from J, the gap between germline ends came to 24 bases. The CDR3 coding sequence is TGTGCTAGCGGTAGATTAGACAGCCCTACGATCTACGAGCAGTACTTC. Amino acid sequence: CASGRLDSPTIYEQYF.

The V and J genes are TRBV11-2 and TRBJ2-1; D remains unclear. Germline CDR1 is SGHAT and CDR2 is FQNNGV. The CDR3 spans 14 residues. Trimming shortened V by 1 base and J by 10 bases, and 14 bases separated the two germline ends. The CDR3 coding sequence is TGTGCCAGCAGCTTAGCCAATAGGGATGGGGAGCAGTTCTTC. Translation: CASSLANRDGEQFF. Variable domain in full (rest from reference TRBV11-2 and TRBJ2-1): EAGVAQSPRYKIIEKRQSVAFWCNPISGHATLYWYQQILGQGPKLLIQFQNNGVVDDSQLPKDRFSAERLKGVDSTLKIQPAKLEDSAVYLCASSLANRDGEQFFGPGTRLTVL.